Given below is one T cell receptor (beta chain) in context. The sample belongs to a study of T cell repertoires in cytomegalovirus infection. TCRdb independently ran MiXCR on the reads; one entry per CDR3 protein. Of some 700,000 distinct CDR3 sequences listed, roughly 35% were seen once; the top ten hold around 2.8%. CDR1 is LNHDA, CDR2 SQIVND, per germline (reference sequence). The CDR3 consists of 16 residues. Trimming left V 1 base short and J 0 bases short, with 7 bases between. The rearrangement joins TRBV19 to TRBJ2-6; no clear D. Input material: PBMCs. The sequence was obtained from a human donor in good health (CMV status not recorded). Some clones in this sample may be carry-over from other donors' samples. CDR3 residues: CASSIGGASGANVLTF. The CDR3 DNA reads TGTGCCAGTAGTATAGGTGGTGCCTCTGGGGCCAACGTCCTGACTTTC.